What follows is one T cell receptor beta chain and its context. This clone was counted between two and nine times. Its antigen target is currently unknown. The input lacks base qualities; no much larger clone sits a single base away. In total, about 650 healthy bone marrow donors made up the cohort. All cohort members were sampled while nominally healthy, although unrecorded immune exposures were likely present. The donor was CMV seropositive and belonged to the group of 270 or so seropositive cohort members. A peripheral blood sample was provided by each donor, and peripheral blood mononuclear cells were used for TCR beta sequencing. The Qiagen DNeasy Blood Extraction Kit was used to extract genomic DNA from the blood cell samples. This entry is derived from a study of cytomegalovirus exposure and HLA in healthy donors (dated by TCRdb to about 2017). Regarding the research as a whole: An earlier analysis of 550 to 700 of the donors reported 250 to 350 Gb of sequence data and roughly 100 million unique TCR beta sequences from some 180 million T cells. The aim of the study was to test whether cataloging public T cell receptors could identify signatures of past pathogen exposure. In a later genetic analysis, genome-wide SNP genotypes for about 65% of the roughly 670 donors were used, and that subset was treated as a discovery cohort. The later analysis used no new phenotypic data to find candidate immune exposures, relying instead on TCR beta sequences and their occurrence across donors. Class I and class II HLA loci were covered by the typing at four-digit resolution. The number of typed donors differed by locus: roughly 629-640 for A, B, C, DRB1 and DQB1; 522 for DQA1; 600 to 610 for DPA1; and some 430 for DPB1. A separate validation cohort of some 130 different subjects was used in addition to the 666-subject first cohort. Every repertoire in the discovery cohort had been generated on one and the same sequencing platform. Donor age, sex, ethnicity and CMV serostatus were collected together with the repertoire data. Several DR-DQ haplotypes were treated as single units for association and clustering because of strong linkage in the cohort. The study combined high-throughput TCR immunosequencing, statistical association of individual TCRs with disease status, and machine learning to predict cytomegalovirus infection status. Across approximately 420 genotyped donors of the cohort, an average of about 220,000 unique TCR beta nucleotide sequences per donor were sequenced, and roughly 18% of those sequences were non-productive. In an earlier analysis of roughly 540 of the donors, high-throughput TCR beta sequencing was used to judge whether each TCR beta V gene segment behaved as functional or pseudogenic. A later analysis re-analyzed previously published TCR beta repertoires from approximately 700 donors and added high-resolution HLA genotyping to study TCR occurrence patterns. Roughly 320 gigabases of sequencing data and 70 million to 95 million unique TCR sequences made up an early release that covered nearly 650 HLA-typed donors. The genetic ancestry cluster associated with self-reported Caucasian donors included 81% of the approximately 400 genotyped donors. Using immunosequencing, the study profiled T cell repertoires from some 670 subjects and related those repertoires to cytomegalovirus serostatus. The investigation overall reported the following: A further reported finding was that TCR beta sequences accurately predicted the HLA-A and HLA-B alleles for most subjects in the first cohort. In the study, 164 TCR beta chains were listed as associated with cytomegalovirus. An earlier analysis of 587 of the donors showed that most TCR beta V segments appeared in productive rearrangements either about 87% or about 30% of the time, which broadly matched IMGT annotations. A later genetic analysis associated a missense DCLRE1C variant with V-gene and J-gene trimming of TCR beta chains, and an independent cohort replicated the association. Because some donors lacked HLA typing at each locus, the association tests relied only on the typed subset. The only immune exposure information available for the cohort was CMV serostatus. A cluster of highly shared sequence variants was judged likely to represent a technical artifact of the sequencing pipeline. According to a later genetic analysis, donors in an Asian-associated ancestry cluster had fewer N-insertions in productive TCRs than the approximately 700-donor mean. A later analysis associated 16,951 TCR beta sequences with specific HLA alleles at a false discovery rate of 0.05. The cohort was sequenced for TCR beta chains only, and without alpha or paired-chain data the features that could be detected were limited. Most TCR sequences were seen in very few donors, while some public TCRs were found in many individuals. In a later analysis, several top co-occurrence clusters were reported to appear linked to parvovirus B19, influenza, CMV and Epstein-Barr virus. Correlated functional status among segregating V segments might be attributable to linkage disequilibrium, but an unknown experimental factor could not be ruled out. Some IMGT-functional V segments, including TRBV6-2 and TRBV6-3, could not be told apart with the 87-base-pair reads, so those segments were excluded. Three of the identified cytomegalovirus-associated TCR beta chains were confirmed in vitro to be specific for cytomegalovirus antigens. Sequencing depth was assumed to be roughly uniform across donors in the presence/absence analyses, though that assumption may not hold. A later analysis found that most CMV-associated TCR beta chains appeared HLA-restricted, with HLA associations seemingly driven largely by CMV exposure. Assigning TCR associations to individual alleles was difficult when HLA alleles, especially DR and DQ, strongly co-occurred. Approximately 16 rarely observed V segments, including chromosome 9 orphons, were excluded from the earlier analysis of approximately 600 of the donors because counts were too low. The authors suggested that the approach could potentially be extended to other disease states and immunological phenotypes. A later analysis found that TCR association rates varied across HLA loci, with DRB1 alleles showing the most associated TCRs and HLA-C alleles the fewest. A later analysis found that HLA-associated TCR beta chains were more clonally expanded and had lower generation probabilities than equally common non-associated chains. The classifier was reported to diagnose cytomegalovirus status with high specificity and sensitivity in both the original cohort and the validation cohort.

The library was prepared using the immunoSEQ multiplex PCR assay. For the multiplex PCR, a mixture combining 60 forward primers for TCR Vbeta segments and 13 reverse primers for TCR Jbeta segments was used. The CDR3 region of rearranged TCR beta genes was amplified from genomic DNA with a multiplex PCR assay. The amplified TCR beta libraries were sequenced on the Illumina HiSeq System as 87-base-pair reads. For the original study's pipeline: A later analysis tallied some 79 million unique TCR beta chains across the 700 or so repertoires, and some 10 million of those chains were shared by two or more donors. Raw reads were error-corrected and collapsed into unique sequences with a nearest-neighbor algorithm that merged closely related sequences to remove PCR and sequencing errors. Alignment of CDR3 sequences to IMGT reference sequences was used to assign V, D and J gene segments. For a sequence to be retained, a match of at least six nucleotides to both a V gene segment and a J gene segment was required. Rearrangements were called productive when the CDR3 lacked stop codons and stayed in frame with V and J; all others were non-productive. CDR3 was defined by IMGT convention, running from the second conserved V-encoded cysteine to the conserved J-encoded phenylalanine. In an earlier analysis of more than 550 of the donors, sequences lacking an unambiguous match to a single V gene segment were excluded. An earlier analysis of a few hundred of the donors called V segments functional above 56.7% productive rearrangements and segregating when the between-donor standard deviation exceeded 5%. A statistical classification framework was built to diagnose cytomegalovirus status from the catalog of TCR beta chain sequences. A later analysis assigned V and J genes by comparing TCR nucleotide sequences with IMGT/GENE-DB human TR gene sequences. A later analysis assigned CDR3 sequences and most-parsimonious VDJ recombination scenarios with the TCRdist pipeline. In a later analysis, every TCR beta chain was defined by the combination of its CDR3 amino acid sequence and its V-gene family, and reads without a unique V-gene family were dropped. As a way to deal with suspected cross-contamination and a sequencing artifact, a later analysis dropped hundreds of nucleotide sequences that were highly shared and had low generation probability. In a later analysis, a clonal expansion index was calculated for each public chain from normalized within-repertoire ranks of inferred template counts. In a later analysis, generation probabilities were computed with a VDJ recombination model fitted to out-of-frame rearrangements, and the resulting probabilities were checked against IGoR. In a later analysis, hypergeometric tests were used to score TCR-TCR, TCR-HLA and TCR-CMV co-occurrence, with a repertoire-size bias correction applied to TCR pairs. In a later analysis, false discovery rates were estimated by permuting HLA or CMV assignments 20 times. In a later analysis, co-occurring TCRs were grouped using DBSCAN, with TCRdist sequence similarity added in when clustering inside HLA-allele-positive subsets. Repertoires with fewer than 30,000 or more than 120,000 public chains were left out of co-occurrence clustering, as were about 5 repertoires with anomalous nucleotide sharing. In its TCRdb copy, this immuneACCESS table keeps in-frame sequences only and misses some clones. Where compared with another copy, unresolved V genes explain less than half of these, and the others have no known cause. The D gene and trimming were derived from the DNA, and the V and J assignments and clone size from that table. The sample table holds under 140,000 clones, of which less than 85% were seen once. The top ten hold around an eighth of the sample.

The cysteine opens and the phenylalanine closes a CDR3 of 13 amino acids. The read is trimmed to its CDR3 DNA, 39 bases read in frame from base 1. Relative to germline, V is missing 7 bases and J is missing 6 bases, with 8 bases of the junction outside any gene match. The CDR1 and CDR2 encoded by the germline V gene are SGHAT and FQNNGV. This receptor chain uses TRBV11-2 and TRBJ2-7; 8 bases in the middle match TRBD1. Material: PBMCs. The sequence was collected from a man younger than 45 in good health and CMV-seropositive. Here the CDR3 is given as CASTRQGLGEQYF. The sequenced DNA: TGTGCCAGCACCCGACAGGGGTTAGGCGAGCAGTACTTC.